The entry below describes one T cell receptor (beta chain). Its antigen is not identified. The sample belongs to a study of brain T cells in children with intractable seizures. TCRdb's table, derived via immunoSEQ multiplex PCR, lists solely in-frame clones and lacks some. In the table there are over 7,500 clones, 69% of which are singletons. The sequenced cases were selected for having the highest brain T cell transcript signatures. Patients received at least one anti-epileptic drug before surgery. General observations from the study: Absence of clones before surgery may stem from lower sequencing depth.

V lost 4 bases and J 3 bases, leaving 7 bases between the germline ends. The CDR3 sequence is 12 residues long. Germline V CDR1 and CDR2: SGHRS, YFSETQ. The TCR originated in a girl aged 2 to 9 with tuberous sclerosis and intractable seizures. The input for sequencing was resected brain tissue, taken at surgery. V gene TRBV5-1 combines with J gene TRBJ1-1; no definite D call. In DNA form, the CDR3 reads TGCGCCAGCAGCGAGGGAGACACTGAAGCTTTCTTT. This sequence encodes CASSEGDTEAFF.